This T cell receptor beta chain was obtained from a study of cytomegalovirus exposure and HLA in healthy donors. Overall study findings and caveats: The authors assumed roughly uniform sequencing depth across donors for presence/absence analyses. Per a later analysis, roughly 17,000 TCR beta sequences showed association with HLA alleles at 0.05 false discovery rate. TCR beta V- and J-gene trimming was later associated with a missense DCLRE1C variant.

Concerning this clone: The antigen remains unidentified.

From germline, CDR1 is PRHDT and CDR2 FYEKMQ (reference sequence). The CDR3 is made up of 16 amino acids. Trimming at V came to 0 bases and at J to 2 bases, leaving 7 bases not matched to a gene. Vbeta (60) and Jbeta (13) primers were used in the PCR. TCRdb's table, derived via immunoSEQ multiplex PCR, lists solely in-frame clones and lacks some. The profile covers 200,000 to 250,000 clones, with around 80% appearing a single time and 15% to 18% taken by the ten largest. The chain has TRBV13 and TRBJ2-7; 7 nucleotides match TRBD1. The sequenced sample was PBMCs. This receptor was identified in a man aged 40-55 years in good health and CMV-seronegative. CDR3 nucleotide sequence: TGTGCCAGCAGCTTAGGCCCAGGGGGTTCCACCTACGAGCAGTACTTC. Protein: CASSLGPGGSTYEQYF.